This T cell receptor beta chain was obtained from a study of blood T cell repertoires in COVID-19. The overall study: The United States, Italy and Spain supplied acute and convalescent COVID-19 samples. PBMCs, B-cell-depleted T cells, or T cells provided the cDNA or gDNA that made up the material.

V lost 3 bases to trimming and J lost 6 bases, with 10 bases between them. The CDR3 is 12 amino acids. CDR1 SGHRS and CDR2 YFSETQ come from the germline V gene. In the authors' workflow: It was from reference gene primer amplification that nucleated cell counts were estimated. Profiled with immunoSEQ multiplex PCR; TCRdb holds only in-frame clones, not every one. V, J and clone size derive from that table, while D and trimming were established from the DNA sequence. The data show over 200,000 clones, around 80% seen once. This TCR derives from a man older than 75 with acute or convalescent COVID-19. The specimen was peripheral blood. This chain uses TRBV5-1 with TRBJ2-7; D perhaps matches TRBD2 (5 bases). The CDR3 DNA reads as TGCGCCAGCAGCTACGGACTCAGCGAGCAGTACTTC. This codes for CASSYGLSEQYF.